Included here is one T cell receptor (beta chain) sequence, with context. Its antigen is not yet known. It has no much larger one-base neighbor in the sample; base qualities were not kept. The library was produced with the immunoSEQ multiplex PCR assay. For the multiplex PCR, a mixture combining 60 forward primers for TCR Vbeta segments and 13 reverse primers for TCR Jbeta segments was used. Amplification of the CDR3 region of rearranged TCR beta genes was performed with a multiplex PCR assay on genomic DNA. On the Illumina HiSeq System, the amplified TCR beta libraries were sequenced as 87-base-pair reads. The source study handled its data this way. A later analysis counted about 80 million unique TCR beta chains across the 666 repertoires, and some 11 million of these chains were shared by at least two donors. To remove PCR and sequencing errors, raw reads were error-corrected and collapsed into unique sequences using a nearest-neighbor algorithm that merged closely related sequences. To assign V, D and J gene segments, CDR3 sequences were aligned to IMGT reference sequences. For a sequence to be retained, at least a six-nucleotide match to both a V gene segment and a J gene segment was required. Rearrangements were classified as productive when the CDR3 lacked stop codons and remained in frame with V and J, and all other rearrangements were classified as non-productive. CDR3 was defined according to IMGT convention as the region running from the second conserved V-encoded cysteine to the conserved J-encoded phenylalanine. The earlier analysis of about 530 of the donors excluded any sequence lacking an unambiguous match to a single V gene segment. An earlier analysis of almost 600 of the donors classified V segments as functional when productive rearrangements were above 56.7% and as segregating when the standard deviation between donors was above 5%. To diagnose cytomegalovirus status from the catalog of TCR beta chain sequences, a statistical classification framework was built. A later analysis assigned V and J genes by comparing TCR nucleotide sequences with IMGT/GENE-DB human TR gene sequences. A later analysis assigned CDR3 sequences and most-parsimonious VDJ recombination scenarios with the TCRdist pipeline. In a later analysis, each TCR beta chain was defined by its CDR3 amino acid sequence together with its V-gene family, and reads lacking a unique V-gene family were excluded. To address suspected cross-contamination and a sequencing artifact, a later analysis removed around 590 highly shared, low-generation-probability nucleotide sequences. In a later analysis, a clonal expansion index was calculated for each public chain from normalized within-repertoire ranks of inferred template counts. In a later analysis, generation probabilities were computed using a VDJ recombination model fitted to out-of-frame rearrangements, and the results were checked against IGoR. In a later analysis, hypergeometric tests were used to score TCR-TCR, TCR-HLA and TCR-CMV co-occurrence, with a repertoire-size bias correction applied to TCR pairs. False discovery rates were estimated in a later analysis by permuting HLA or CMV assignments 20 times. In a later analysis, co-occurring TCRs were grouped with DBSCAN, and TCRdist sequence similarity was added when clustering was performed within HLA-allele-positive subsets. Repertoires with fewer than 30,000 or more than 120,000 public chains, plus five repertoires with anomalous nucleotide sharing, were excluded from co-occurrence clustering. TCRdb obtained this table from immuneACCESS and retained in-frame rearrangements with V and J assigned. These tables miss some clones; where compared with another copy, unresolved V genes account for less than half of the shortfall, and the remainder is unexplained. That table is the source of V, J and clone size, and D and trimming were worked out from the DNA. The sample table records about 120,000 clones; about four fifths of these occur just once. Of the sample, 7.5% to 10% falls within the top ten clones.

Inclusive of the bounding cysteine and phenylalanine, the CDR3 is 13 residues long. Kept here is only the CDR3 DNA, which spans 39 bases and is read in frame from base 1. The germline V gene (reference sequence) gives CDR1 as MNHEY and CDR2 as SMNVEV. Trimming costs V 3 bases and J 7 bases, and their ends lie 9 bases apart. In total, just over 650 healthy bone marrow donors made up the cohort. Cohort members were all nominally healthy when sampled, although unrecorded immune exposures were likely present. The donor tested CMV seropositive and was one of the 289 seropositive cohort members. A peripheral blood sample was provided by each donor, and peripheral blood mononuclear cells were used for TCR beta sequencing. Genomic DNA was extracted from the blood cell samples with the Qiagen DNeasy Blood Extraction Kit. The record originates from a study of cytomegalovirus exposure and HLA in healthy donors (dated by TCRdb to the late 2010s). As for the study more broadly: According to an earlier analysis of several hundred of the donors, 150 million to 200 million T cells yielded roughly 110 million unique TCR beta sequences and around 280 Gb of sequence data. An early release that covered around 590 HLA-typed donors contained approximately 300 gigabases of sequencing data and approximately 85 million unique TCR sequences. Among the approximately 420 genotyped donors, approximately 76% belonged to the genetic ancestry cluster associated with self-reported Caucasian donors. The aim of the study was to test whether cataloging public T cell receptors could identify signatures of past pathogen exposure. The T cell repertoires of around 670 subjects were profiled by immunosequencing and related to cytomegalovirus serostatus. Besides the first cohort of around 700 subjects, a separate validation cohort made up of over a hundred different subjects was used. To predict cytomegalovirus infection status, the study combined high-throughput TCR immunosequencing, statistical association of individual TCRs with disease status, and machine learning. A later analysis re-analyzed previously published TCR beta repertoires from about 730 donors and added high-resolution HLA genotyping to study TCR occurrence patterns. In the later analysis, no new phenotypic data were used to find candidate immune exposures; instead, reliance was placed on TCR beta sequences and their occurrence across donors. An earlier analysis of several hundred of the donors used high-throughput TCR beta sequencing to judge whether each TCR beta V gene segment behaved as functional or pseudogenic. Donor age, sex, ethnicity and CMV serostatus were compiled alongside the repertoire data. In a later genetic analysis, genome-wide SNP genotypes for about 55% of the roughly 700 donors were used, and that subset was treated as a discovery cohort. All discovery cohort repertoires had been generated on a single sequencing platform. HLA typing included class I and class II loci at four-digit resolution. The number of typed donors differed by locus: about 629-630 for A, B, C, DRB1 and DQB1; 500 to 550 for DQA1; fewer than 610 for DPA1; and about 450 for DPB1. A handful of DR-DQ haplotypes were handled as single units for association and clustering because linkage in the cohort was strong. Among around 400 genotyped donors of the cohort, an average of approximately 200,000 unique TCR beta nucleotide sequences was sequenced per donor, of which roughly 17% were non-productive. Points the paper makes about the study in general: It was suggested by the authors that the approach could potentially be generalized to other disease states and immunological phenotypes. Cytomegalovirus status was reported to be diagnosed by the classifier with high specificity and sensitivity in both the original and validation cohorts. The sequencing pipeline was judged likely to have produced a cluster of highly shared sequence variants as a technical artifact. Most TCR sequences were observed very rarely across donors, whereas some public TCRs were present in many individuals. A few of the identified cytomegalovirus-associated TCR beta chains were confirmed in vitro to be specific for cytomegalovirus antigens. In a later analysis, TCR association rates were found to vary across HLA loci, with the most associated TCRs seen for DRB1 alleles and the fewest for HLA-C alleles. The only immune exposure information available for the cohort was CMV serostatus. Because the 87-base-pair reads could not distinguish some IMGT-functional V segments, including TRBV6-2 and TRBV6-3, those segments were excluded. A later genetic analysis reported fewer N-insertions in productive TCRs among donors in an Asian-associated ancestry cluster than the approximately 670-donor mean. The cohort was sequenced for TCR beta chains only, and without alpha or paired-chain data the features that could be detected were limited. Linkage disequilibrium might explain the correlated functional status among segregating V segments, but an unknown experimental factor could not be ruled out. Strong co-occurrence of HLA alleles, especially DR and DQ, made assigning TCR associations to individual alleles difficult. V-gene and J-gene trimming of TCR beta chains was associated with a missense DCLRE1C variant in a later genetic analysis, and the association was replicated in an independent cohort. A further reported finding was that TCR beta sequences accurately predicted the HLA-A and HLA-B alleles for most subjects in the first cohort. Because HLA typing was unavailable for some donors at each locus, only the typed subset was used in association tests. In an earlier analysis of about 600 of the donors, most TCR beta V segments appeared in productive rearrangements about 87% or about 30% of the time, broadly matching IMGT annotations. Because counts were too low, some 16 rarely observed V segments, including chromosome 9 orphons, were excluded from the earlier analysis of 587 of the donors. The study gave a list of roughly 150 TCR beta chains associated with cytomegalovirus. In a later analysis, most CMV-associated TCR beta chains were found to appear HLA-restricted, with HLA associations seemingly driven largely by CMV exposure. In a later analysis, about 17,000 TCR beta sequences were associated with specific HLA alleles at a false discovery rate of 0.05. Compared with equally common non-associated chains, HLA-associated TCR beta chains in a later analysis were more clonally expanded and had lower generation probabilities. A later analysis reported that several top co-occurrence clusters appeared linked to parvovirus B19, influenza, CMV and Epstein-Barr virus. The presence/absence analyses assumed that sequencing depth was roughly uniform across donors, and that assumption may not be true.

The rearrangement joined TRBV27 to TRBJ2-2; TRBD2 is perhaps the D gene, given 6 matching bases. Sequencing input: PBMCs. This receptor was identified in a female donor in good health and CMV-seropositive. The DNA reads as follows: TGTGCCAGCAGTTTTGGAGGGATCGGGGAGCTGTTTTTT. It is translated as CASSFGGIGELFF.